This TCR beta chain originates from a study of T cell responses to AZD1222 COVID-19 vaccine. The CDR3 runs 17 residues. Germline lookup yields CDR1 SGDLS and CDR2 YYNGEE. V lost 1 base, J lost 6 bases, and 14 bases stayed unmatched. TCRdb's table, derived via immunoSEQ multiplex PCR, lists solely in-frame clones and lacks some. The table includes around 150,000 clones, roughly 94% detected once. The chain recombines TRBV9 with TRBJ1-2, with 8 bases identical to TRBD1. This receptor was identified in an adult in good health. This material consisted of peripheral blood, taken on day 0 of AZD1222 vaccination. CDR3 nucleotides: TGTGCCAGCAGCGTACCCCAATCCTCGGACAGGGATGATGGCTACACCTTC. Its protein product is CASSVPQSSDRDDGYTF.